These 14 T cell receptor beta chains share one sample of origin, sequenced in a study of cytomegalovirus exposure and HLA in healthy donors. Primers: 60 Vbeta forward and 13 Jbeta reverse. Data came from immunoSEQ multiplex PCR; TCRdb stores just in-frame clones and leaves some out. Here the sample spans 200,000 or so clones, around 80% being singletons. Sequenced input: PBMCs. The receptors originated from a young woman in good health and CMV-seropositive.

The V call is TRBV28, the J call TRBJ1-4, with 9 bases that match TRBD1. The CDR3 length is 14 residues. J gave up 8 bases and V 6 bases, and 7 bases lay outside the gene matches. The germline V gene encodes CDR1 MDHEN and CDR2 SYDVKM. The CDR3 DNA is TGTGCCAGCAGCGGGGACAGGGAGGACGAAAAACTGTTTTTT. Its translation: CASSGDREDEKLFF.

The chain combines TRBV28 with TRBJ1-5; 9 bases map to TRBD1. Germline loops: CDR1 MDHEN, CDR2 SYDVKM. V trimming: 4 bases; J trimming: 6 bases; junction bases outside the gene matches: 7. CDR3 length: 15 amino acids. This chain's CDR3 is CASSSGQGMAQPQHF. In DNA form, the CDR3 reads TGTGCCAGCAGTTCGGGACAGGGCATGGCTCAGCCCCAGCATTTT.

V gene TRBV7-2 combines with J gene TRBJ1-1; D is unresolved. Germline CDR1 SGHTA, CDR2 FQGNSA. This CDR3 is 13 amino acids long. V gave up 5 bases and J gave up 4 bases, with 11 bases separating them. The CDR3 DNA is TGTGCCAGCAGCCAGAGAGGTTTCACTGAAGCTTTCTTT. It yields the protein CASSQRGFTEAFF. Combining the CDR3 with reference TRBV7-2 and TRBJ1-1 gives the whole variable domain GAGVSQSPSNKVTEKGKDVELRCDPISGHTALYWYRQSLGQGLEFLIYFQGNSAPDKSGLPSDRFSAERTGGSVSTLTIQRTQQEDSAVYLCASSQRGFTEAFFGQGTRLTVV.

The chain joins TRBV13 to TRBJ2-7; 11 bases align to TRBD2. The CDR3 extends over 16 amino acids. Germline V gene data show CDR1 as PRHDT and CDR2 as FYEKMQ (reference sequence). With 1 base clipped from V and 3 bases from J, the junction kept 5 bases outside the gene matches. CDR3 nucleotides: TGTGCCAGCAGCTTAGTCCTAGCGGGGGGTCTCTACGAGCAGTACTTC. Translation gives CASSLVLAGGLYEQYF.

The chain links TRBV5-5 to TRBJ1-1; 8 nucleotides agree with TRBD1. Germline V gene sequence: CDR1 SGHKS, CDR2 YYEKEE (reference sequence). This CDR3 has 14 residues. V trimming: 0 bases; J trimming: 4 bases; junction bases outside the gene matches: 2. CDR3 sequence (DNA): TGTGCCAGCAGCTTGGAGACAGGGGTCACTGAAGCTTTCTTT. Translated, it gives CASSLETGVTEAFF.

The rearrangement links TRBV30 to TRBJ2-1; a possible D gene is TRBD2 (5 bases). The germline CDR1 and CDR2 sequences are GTSNPN and SVGIG (reference sequence). This CDR3 comprises 15 residues. The V gene lost 3 bases and the J gene lost 0 bases, with 12 bases spanning the gap. CDR3 coding DNA: TGTGCCTGGAGCGAAGCGGCGAGCTCCTACAATGAGCAGTTCTTC. It translates to CAWSEAASSYNEQFF.

V and J are TRBV7-3 and TRBJ2-3; TRBD2 might be the D (6 bases). CDR1 and CDR2 (germline): SGHTA, FQGTGA. The CDR3 has 14 amino acids. V lost 4 bases, J lost 4 bases, and 12 bases lay in between. The CDR3 region is CASSSHSGADTQYF. CDR3 bases: TGTGCCAGCAGCTCCCATAGCGGAGCAGATACGCAGTATTTT.

Here the CDR3 reads CASQSGTGELFF. The CDR3 coding sequence is TGTGCCAGCCAGTCAGGTACCGGGGAGCTGTTTTTT. The gene calls are TRBV2 and TRBJ2-2, with D unclear. The V end was cut by 8 bases, the J end by 5 bases, with 9 bases between. CDR3 length: 12 residues. Germline CDR1 SNHLY, CDR2 FYNNEI.

This chain connects TRBV28 to TRBJ1-2; D is perhaps TRBD1 (5 bases). With 3 bases removed from V and 5 bases from J, the gap between germline ends came to 10 bases. Germline CDR1 MDHEN, CDR2 SYDVKM. The CDR3 length is 13 residues. CDR3 bases: TGTGCCAGCAGTTTGACAGCTACTTATGGCTACACCTTC. Translated, it gives CASSLTATYGYTF.

The CDR3 bases are TGTGCCAGTGGGACAGGGGATACAGATACGCAGTATTTT. It encodes CASGTGDTDTQYF. This chain links TRBV28 with TRBJ2-3; 10 positions match TRBD1. The V gene's germline CDR1 is MDHEN and CDR2 SYDVKM. The CDR3 spans 13 residues. The junction had 3 bases not matched to a gene; V was cut back by 9 bases and J by 3 bases.

V usage is TRBV7-2 and J usage is TRBJ2-1; D ambiguous. Germline values: CDR1 SGHTA, CDR2 FQGNSA. This CDR3 is built from 14 residues. Trimming left V 2 bases short and J 8 bases short, with 13 bases between. This CDR3 is CASSLTRSVDEQFF. In DNA form, the CDR3 reads TGTGCCAGCAGCTTAACCCGGTCTGTCGATGAGCAGTTCTTC.

The V gene is TRBV9, the J gene TRBJ1-3; D gene ambiguous. Germline CDR1 SGDLS, CDR2 YYNGEE. CDR3 length: 14 amino acids. V was pared by 0 bases and J by 4 bases, with 8 bases between. CDR3 loop: CASSVDLEGNTIYF. The CDR3, as DNA: TGTGCCAGCAGCGTAGATTTGGAGGGAAACACCATATATTTT.

This clone was seen once. The chain uses TRBV7-9 and TRBJ2-3; D possibly corresponds to TRBD1 (6 bases). Germline CDR1 and CDR2: SEHNR and FQNEAQ (reference sequence). The CDR3 totals 15 residues. Deletions cut 1 base from V and 3 bases from J, with 11 bases between. This chain's CDR3 is CASSLEGVATDTQYF. As DNA, the CDR3 is TGTGCCAGCAGCTTAGAGGGGGTGGCTACAGATACGCAGTATTTT.

The CDR3, as DNA: TGCGCCAGCAGCCAAGAACCTCGGGGGGCAGGGAGAAGGACTAGCTTGGATACGCAGTATTTT. Protein sequence: CASSQEPRGAGRRTSLDTQYF. The chain employs TRBV4-1 and TRBJ2-3; TRBD2 agrees at 8 bases. This CDR3 is built from 21 residues. V was clipped by 0 bases and J by 6 bases; unmatched bases: 23. Germline V gene lookup returns CDR1 MGHRA and CDR2 YSYEKL.